What follows are 10 T cell receptor beta chains derived from one specimen sequenced in a study of metastatic and nonmetastatic thyroid tumors. TCRdb reprocessed the PCR reads using MiXCR. The profile shows approximately 12,000 clones, 30% to 35% of them singletons. Every patient underwent thyroid surgery untreated. Sequenced sample: tumor tissue. The receptors shown here come from a female donor with papillary thyroid cancer or a benign thyroid nodule (not recorded which). Some clones in this sample may be carry-over from other donors' samples.

This clone was counted at least ten times. The chain combines TRBV5-4 with TRBJ2-1; possible D gene TRBD1, 6 bases. This CDR3 has 16 amino acids. CDR1 SGHNT and CDR2 YYREEE come from the germline V gene (reference sequence). V was pared by 0 bases and J by 2 bases, with 12 bases between. The CDR3, as DNA: TGTGCCAGCAGCTTGGCAGGGGCAGCCACCTACAATGAGCAGTTCTTC. Protein product: CASSLAGAATYNEQFF.

This clone showed up just a few times. The rearrangement joins TRBV24-1 to TRBJ1-4; D call uncertain. In germline, CDR1 is KGHDR, CDR2 SFDVKD. This CDR3 has 15 amino acids. Between the trimmed V and J ends, which lost 11 bases and 8 bases, there was a span of 23 bases. CDR3 protein: CASSRSTGSVEKLFF. In DNA form, the CDR3 reads TGTGCCAGCAGCCGAAGCACCGGCAGTGTGGAAAAACTGTTTTTT.

This clone has ten or more counts. The rearrangement joins TRBV29-1 to TRBJ1-2; 8 bases align to TRBD1. The CDR3 totals 12 residues. Germline V gene data show CDR1 as SQVTM and CDR2 as ANQGSEA. The V gene end was trimmed by 5 bases and the J gene end by 3 bases; junction bases not matched to a gene: 2. CDR3 DNA: TGCAGCGTTTTACAGGGGGACTATGGCTACACCTTC. Amino acid sequence: CSVLQGDYGYTF.

This clone is judged medium-sized (0.01 to 0.1%). This chain links TRBV27 with TRBJ2-2; 9 nucleotides line up with TRBD2. The J segment lost 2 bases and the V segment lost 0 bases, leaving 4 bases of the junction unmatched. The CDR3 length is 17 residues. Looked up from germline, CDR1 is MNHEY and CDR2 is SMNVEV (reference sequence). The CDR3 loop reads CASSLSAGGVNTGELFF. The DNA of the CDR3 is TGTGCCAGCAGTTTATCGGCGGGAGGGGTAAACACCGGGGAGCTGTTTTTT.

At least ten counts were recorded for this clone. The junction departs from germline at one end; a sequencing error may be responsible. The chain is built from TRBV6-2 or TRBV6-3 and TRBJ2-3; TRBD2 matches 8 bases. CDR1 is MNHEY, CDR2 SVGEGT, per germline. There are 18 residues in the CDR3. The CDR3 nucleotides read TGTGCCAGCAGTCCAATCTTTAGCGGGAAGGCCCAAAAAGATATGCAGTATTTT. Residues: CASSPIFSGKAQKDMQYF.

This clone was counted once. V and J are TRBV20-1 and TRBJ1-5; 7 nucleotides agree with TRBD1. V lost 5 bases, J lost 4 bases, and 8 bases stayed unmatched. The CDR3 has 14 amino acids. Germline V gene lookup returns CDR1 DFQATT and CDR2 SNEGSKA (reference sequence). CDR3 bases: TGCAGTGCTCAGACAGGGTTGAGAAATCAGCCCCAGCATTTT. It yields the protein CSAQTGLRNQPQHF.

The gene calls are TRBV6-2 or TRBV6-3 and TRBJ1-1; D is unclear. This CDR3 has 12 residues. V was trimmed by 4 bases and J by 1 base, leaving 4 bases between them. Germline values: CDR1 MNHEY, CDR2 SVGEGT. The DNA of the CDR3 is TGTGCCAGCAGTTTTAAGAACACTGAAGCTTTCTTT. Its translation is CASSFKNTEAFF.

The V and J genes are TRBV30 and TRBJ1-1, with 7 bases matching TRBD1. The CDR3 covers 13 residues. The germline V gene has CDR1 GTSNPN and CDR2 SVGIG (reference sequence). The junction had 5 bases not matched to a gene; V was cut back by 1 base and J by 6 bases. CDR3 nucleotides: TGTGCCTGGAGTGGGGACAGTGGTCCTGAAGCTTTCTTT. It is translated as CAWSGDSGPEAFF. The full variable domain, completed using reference TRBV30 and TRBJ1-1, is SQTIHQWPATLVQPVGSPLSLECTVEGTSNPNLYWYRQAAGRGLQLLFYSVGIGQISSEVPQNLSASRPQDRQFILSSKKLLLSDSGFYLCAWSGDSGPEAFFGQGTRLTVV.

In this sample, this clone turned up a few times. V gene TRBV30 combines with J gene TRBJ2-1; TRBD2 is a possible D gene (5 bases). V was trimmed by 7 bases and J by 0 bases, leaving 16 bases between them. The CDR3 loop spans 15 amino acids. CDR1 is GTSNPN and CDR2 is SVGIG in the germline V gene (reference sequence). The CDR3 DNA sequence: TGTGCCTTGAACCAACTAGGTAACTCCTACAATGAGCAGTTCTTC. Protein product: CALNQLGNSYNEQFF.

This clone has at least ten counts. The chain combines TRBV20-1 with TRBJ1-2, with D perhaps matching TRBD1 (5 bases). The CDR3 sequence is 11 residues long. Germline loops: CDR1 DFQATT, CDR2 SNEGSKA (reference sequence). The V gene lost 7 bases and the J gene lost 3 bases, with 9 bases spanning the gap. CDR3: CSGQNDYGYTF. CDR3 coding DNA: TGCAGTGGACAGAACGACTATGGCTACACCTTC.